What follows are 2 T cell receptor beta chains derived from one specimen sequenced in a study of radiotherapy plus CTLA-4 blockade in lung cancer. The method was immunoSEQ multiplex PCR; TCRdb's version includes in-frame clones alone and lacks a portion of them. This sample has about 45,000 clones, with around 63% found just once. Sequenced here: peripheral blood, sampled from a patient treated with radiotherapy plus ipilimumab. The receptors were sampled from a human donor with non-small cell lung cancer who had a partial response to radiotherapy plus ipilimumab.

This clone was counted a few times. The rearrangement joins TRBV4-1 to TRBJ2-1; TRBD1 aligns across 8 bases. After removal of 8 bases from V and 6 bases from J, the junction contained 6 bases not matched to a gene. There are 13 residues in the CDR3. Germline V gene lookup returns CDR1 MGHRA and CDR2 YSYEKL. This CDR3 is CASHRTGGNEQFF. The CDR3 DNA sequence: TGCGCCAGCCATAGAACAGGGGGCAATGAGCAGTTCTTC.

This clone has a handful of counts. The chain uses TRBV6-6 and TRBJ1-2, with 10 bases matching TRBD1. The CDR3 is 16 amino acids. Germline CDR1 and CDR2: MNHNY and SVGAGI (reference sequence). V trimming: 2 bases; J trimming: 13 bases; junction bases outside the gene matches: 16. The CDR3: CASSYRRGTGEFTITF. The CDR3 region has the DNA TGTGCCAGCAGTTACCGCCGGGGGACAGGGGAGTTTACGATCACCTTC.